The 9 T cell receptor beta chains given below trace back to one sample, sequenced in a study of T cell changes during pregnancy in multiple sclerosis. Sequencing was performed with immunoSEQ multiplex PCR; in TCRdb, only in-frame clones are kept and a portion is missing. Among about 32,000 clones listed, approximately 89% were seen once. This specimen consisted of CD8+ T cells from peripheral blood mononuclear cells, obtained in the first trimester of pregnancy. The source of these receptors is a female donor with multiple sclerosis, enrolled in a pregnancy study.

In its sample, this clone is large. The V call is TRBV12-5, the J call TRBJ1-1; D ambiguous. Trimming pared 2 bases from V and 2 bases from J, leaving 12 bases between. Germline loops: CDR1 LGHNT, CDR2 FRNRAP. This CDR3 spans 15 amino acids. DNA for the CDR3: TGTGCTAGTGGTTTGTCTTCGGGATTCAACACTGAAGCTTTCTTT. Translating it yields CASGLSSGFNTEAFF.

Regarding this clone: The junction departs from the called germline gene at one end, perhaps through a read error. V gene TRBV7-7 combines with J gene TRBJ2-5, with D possibly matching TRBD1 (6 bases). This CDR3 contains 14 residues. Per germline, CDR1 SSHAT and CDR2 FNYEAQ (reference sequence). The CDR3 bases are TGTGCTAGCAGCTCGGACAGTAATGGGGAGACCCAGTACTTC. Amino acids: CASSSDSNGETQYF.

The V and J genes are TRBV11-2 and TRBJ2-5; 10 nucleotides line up with TRBD1. The CDR3 length is 18 residues. Germline V CDR1 and CDR2: SGHAT, FQNNGV. J was trimmed by 1 base and V by 5 bases; bases with no gene match: 13. In nucleotides, the CDR3 is TGTGCCAGCAGCCTGGGACAGGGGAGCAACCCAGCCCAAGAGACCCAGTACTTC. This sequence encodes CASSLGQGSNPAQETQYF.

The J gene is TRBJ2-2, the V gene TRBV4-2; TRBD1 is a possible D gene (5 bases). There are 15 residues in the CDR3. CDR1 LGHNA and CDR2 YNFKEQ come from the germline V gene. Trimming took off 0 bases at V and 6 bases at J, with 11 bases between the two ends. The CDR3 sequence is CASSQDFPGPGELFF. CDR3 sequence (DNA): TGTGCCAGCAGCCAAGATTTCCCAGGGCCCGGGGAGCTGTTTTTT.

The chain has TRBV7-3 and TRBJ2-2; 9 bases are a match to TRBD2. The junction had 1 base not matched to a gene; V was cut back by 2 bases and J by 6 bases. CDR1 is SGHTA, CDR2 FQGTGA, per germline. The CDR3 loop spans 14 amino acids. The CDR3 nucleotides read TGTGCCAGCAGCTTAGCGGGAGGGCCCGGGGAGCTGTTTTTT. This translates into CASSLAGGPGELFF.

The chain uses TRBV9 and TRBJ2-5; tentative D call: TRBD1 (6 bases). The end of the DNA is better explained by TRBJ2-7, so the J call may be wrong. The CDR3 loop spans 14 amino acids. Germline assignment: CDR1 SGDLS and CDR2 YYNGEE. CDR3 residues: CASSPRQAPYEQYF. CDR3 in DNA: TGTGCCAGCAGCCCCCGACAGGCTCCCTACGAGCAGTACTTC.

This sequence joins TRBV28 and TRBJ2-4; tentatively, D is TRBD2 (5 bases). V lost 7 bases, J lost 1 base, and 26 bases lay in between. Germline values: CDR1 MDHEN, CDR2 SYDVKM. The CDR3 runs to 19 residues. CDR3 amino acids: CASNSPPLEGLWAKNIQYF. In nucleotides, the CDR3 is TGTGCCAGCAACTCCCCGCCTTTAGAGGGCCTTTGGGCCAAAAACATTCAGTACTTC.

The V gene is TRBV1, the J gene TRBJ1-5; the table's D call of TRBD1 was not tested on the DNA. TRBV1 corresponds to a pseudogene. The CDR3 contains 17 residues. The CDR3 DNA follows: TGCACCAGCAGCCGGGGGACAGCACCATATAGCAATCAGCCCCAGCATTTT. It codes for CTSSRGTAPYSNQPQHF.

The CDR3: CASSDSGTSEYTGELFF. DNA of the CDR3: TGTGCCAGCAGTGACTCAGGGACTAGCGAGTACACCGGGGAGCTGTTTTTT. V gene TRBV6-4 combines with J gene TRBJ2-2; 10 nucleotides agree with TRBD2. The V gene end was trimmed by 0 bases and the J gene end by 3 bases; junction bases not matched to a gene: 4. This CDR3 is built from 17 residues. The germline CDR1 and CDR2 sequences are MRHNA and SNTAGT.